The entry that follows covers one TCR beta chain sequence. There is no known antigen for this receptor. Within one base of it there is no much larger clone, and no base qualities were kept. This sample stems from a study of radiation and T cells in renal cell carcinoma (dated by TCRdb to 2018 to 2020). For the wider study: TCR beta sequencing covered around 50 samples in total, comprising some 25 tumors and roughly 27 peripheral blood samples. A total of 4,016,671 unique CDR3 nucleotide sequences, encoding fewer than 3,000,000 unique CDR3 amino acid sequences, were found across all 55 or so samples. The last blood draw occurred 4 weeks after radiation, at the same time as nephrectomy. General findings and caveats noted by the study authors: Top tumor clonotypes rose in blood from baseline to 2 weeks post-radiation, then contracted by 4 weeks, suggesting transient expansion of tumor-resident clones. Because the trial had a single-armed design, the trial could not examine how radiation dose or scheduling affected the TCR repertoire. Because no pretreatment tumor biopsies were available, whether clonotypes were present in the tumor at baseline could not be determined. Blood repertoire dynamics were not followed beyond 4 weeks after treatment.

From its cysteine to its phenylalanine, the CDR3 spans 14 amino acids. CDR3 DNA only is kept here, 42 bases in frame from base 1. V is reduced by 6 bases and J by 1 base, leaving a spacing of 12 bases between them. The germline V gene gives CDR1 as MDHEN and CDR2 as SYDVKM. TCR beta libraries were generated from genomic DNA with the immunoSEQ kit, following the manufacturer's recommendations. To prepare the libraries, a first multiplex PCR with proprietary primers was run, followed by a second PCR that added unique barcodes, and a bead cleanup was done after each round. A positive control reaction and a negative control reaction, both provided in the kit, were run with every batch of samples. The final libraries were assessed on an Agilent 4200 TapeStation D1000 ScreenTape, pooled by volume, and quantified by qPCR. Sequencing ran on an Illumina NextSeq500 with a MidOutput 150-cycle cartridge, using 156 Read1 and 15 Index1 cycles with kit custom primers. The pooled library was loaded at 1.0 pM with about 20% PhiX control spiked in. Under the source paper's analysis protocol: Vendor-processed data were analyzed in R, and a clonotype was defined as all T cells sharing the same CDR3 nucleotide sequence. In the clone abundance analyses, frequencies were normalized to the 10,000 most abundant clones in each sample. Public T cell clones, averaging fewer than five per sample, were removed before analysis. A difference in abundance of at least 32-fold between compartments was used to define tumor-enriched and baseline blood-enriched clonotypes. A beta-binomial differential abundance model was used to identify clonotypes that expanded or contracted between blood time points. The Baroni-Urbani and Buser coefficient was used to measure tumor-blood repertoire similarity, and groups were compared with two-tailed Wilcoxon tests in R. The immuneACCESS repertoire file appears here via TCRdb, limited to in-frame rearrangements. These files lack a portion of the clones; in checked studies, under half of the deficit traces to unresolved V genes, and the cause of the others is not known. V, J and clone size were drawn from that table, and D and trimming were deduced from the DNA. The sample table contains some 150,000 clones; only one count was recorded for approximately 86% of them. The ten largest clones capture less than 20% of the sample.

The time point label on this specimen signifies: blood 4 weeks post-SBRT, at nephrectomy. The treatment or condition label here, explained by the study, means: 15 Gy SBRT to primary tumor, nephrectomy 4 weeks later. The samples were drawn from a clinical trial, where primary renal cell carcinomas were treated with 15 Gy of stereotactic body radiation therapy and then removed by nephrectomy 4 weeks afterward. To track tumor-enriched clonotypes, serial peripheral blood was sampled from radiation-treated patients at baseline and at 2 weeks and 4 weeks after SBRT. All patients had renal cell carcinoma with clear cell pathology. Genomic DNA for TCR sequencing was prepared using the QIAamp DNA Blood Mini Kit (Qiagen). The analyses included just those samples that passed every quality control check.

This clonotype was obtained from a woman between 45 and 60 years old with renal cell carcinoma. The material sequenced was blood, taken from a patient whose treatment included radiotherapy and nephrectomy. The chain is assembled from TRBV28 and TRBJ1-2, with the identity of the D gene unclear. The CDR3 here reads CASSLQGGNYGYTF. The nucleotides read TGTGCCAGCAGCCTACAAGGTGGTAACTATGGCTACACCTTC.